The rows below give T cell receptor beta chains drawn from one sample of a study of T cells in Graves' hyperthyroidism and ophthalmopathy. TCRdb reprocessed the multiplex PCR reads via MiXCR and lists one record per CDR3 protein. The table records about 480,000 distinct CDR3 sequences, roughly 14% of them present only once. Source material: blood. The receptor set was obtained from a woman in her late teens or twenties with Graves' hyperthyroidism. The CDR3 runs from the conserved cysteine through the conserved F or W. Each record gives: D gene, J gene, clone size, V gene, CDR3 DNA, CDR3 protein. A D gene is named only where the DNA matches it firmly. Size is omitted from some rows. Given values are once, few, many or a class for expanded clones.

D gene: .; J gene: TRBJ1-2; clone size: many; V gene: TRBV11-2; CDR3 DNA: TGTGCCAGCAGCCATAGTCCCCCGGGGCGGTATAACTATGGCTACACCTTC; CDR3 protein: CASSHSPPGRYNYGYTF
D gene: TRBD2; J gene: TRBJ2-1; clone size: few; V gene: TRBV19; CDR3 DNA: TGTGCCAGTAGTGACCGGGGGGGAGCGGTTGAGCAGTTCTTC; CDR3 protein: CASSDRGGAVEQFF
D gene: .; J gene: TRBJ2-1; clone size: few; V gene: TRBV6-2/TRBV6-3; CDR3 DNA: TGTGCCACACGGGACGGGAGCTCCTACAATGAGCAGTTCTTC; CDR3 protein: CATRDGSSYNEQFF
D gene: .; J gene: TRBJ2-5; clone size: .; V gene: TRBV7-2; CDR3 DNA: TGTGCCAGCAGCTTACTAAACGGGAGAAAAGAGACCCAGTACTTC; CDR3 protein: CASSLLNGRKETQYF
D gene: .; J gene: TRBJ2-3; clone size: many; V gene: TRBV7-2; CDR3 DNA: TGTGCCAGCAGCCTAAGGTACCCTCTGGGCGATACGCAGTATTTT; CDR3 protein: CASSLRYPLGDTQYF
D gene: .; J gene: TRBJ2-1; clone size: many; V gene: TRBV11-2; CDR3 DNA: TGTGCCAGCAGCCCCGAAAATGAGCAGTTCTTC; CDR3 protein: CASSPENEQFF
D gene: .; J gene: TRBJ1-3; clone size: .; V gene: TRBV14; CDR3 DNA: TGTGCCAGCAGCCAAGATAATCCCCGCTCTGGAAACACCATATATTTT; CDR3 protein: CASSQDNPRSGNTIYF
D gene: .; J gene: TRBJ2-1; clone size: .; V gene: TRBV20-1; CDR3 DNA: TGCAGTGCTAGTATCGGGGGCGCCGGGAATGAGCAGTTCTTC; CDR3 protein: CSASIGGAGNEQFF
D gene: .; J gene: TRBJ2-2; clone size: many; V gene: TRBV7-8; CDR3 DNA: TGTGCCAGCAGCTACCGGGGCGGTTCGAACACCGGGGAGCTGTTTTTT; CDR3 protein: CASSYRGGSNTGELFF
D gene: .; J gene: TRBJ2-1; clone size: many; V gene: TRBV2; CDR3 DNA: TGTGCCAGCAGTGTTGAACGGGAGAGCCTAGAGCAGTTCTTC; CDR3 protein: CASSVERESLEQFF
D gene: TRBD1; J gene: TRBJ1-3; clone size: many; V gene: TRBV28; CDR3 DNA: TGTGCCAGCAGTTTATGGACAGGGCAAAACACCATATATTTT; CDR3 protein: CASSLWTGQNTIYF
D gene: .; J gene: TRBJ2-5; clone size: many; V gene: TRBV19; CDR3 DNA: TGTGCCTGCTCGCGACAGTACCAAGAGACCCAGTACTTC; CDR3 protein: CACSRQYQETQYF
D gene: .; J gene: TRBJ1-2; clone size: many; V gene: TRBV30; CDR3 DNA: TGTGCCTGGAGTGTACTGGTAAATGGCTACACCTTC; CDR3 protein: CAWSVLVNGYTF
D gene: .; J gene: TRBJ2-3; clone size: many; V gene: TRBV3-1; CDR3 DNA: TGTGCCAGCAGCCAAGGCCCAGGGTTGGATACGCAGTATTTT; CDR3 protein: CASSQGPGLDTQYF
D gene: TRBD2; J gene: TRBJ2-5; clone size: many; V gene: TRBV19; CDR3 DNA: TGTGCCAGTAGTATAGGACTAGCGGGAGGAGAGACCCAGTACTTC; CDR3 protein: CASSIGLAGGETQYF
D gene: .; J gene: TRBJ2-5; clone size: many; V gene: TRBV2; CDR3 DNA: TGTGCCAGCAGGCGTGGTGAGGAAGAGACCCAGTACTTC; CDR3 protein: CASRRGEEETQYF
D gene: .; J gene: TRBJ1-1; clone size: many; V gene: TRBV14; CDR3 DNA: TGTGCCAGCAGCCAAGAAAGAAATGGGGTCACTGAAGCTTTCTTT; CDR3 protein: CASSQERNGVTEAFF
D gene: .; J gene: TRBJ1-1; clone size: many; V gene: TRBV6-1; CDR3 DNA: TGTGCCAGCGGTCGGGTGGCTGAAGCTTTCTTT; CDR3 protein: CASGRVAEAFF
D gene: .; J gene: TRBJ1-5; clone size: once; V gene: TRBV27; CDR3 DNA: TGTGCCAGCAGTTTGAAGGGACATAGCAATCAGCCCCAGCATTTT; CDR3 protein: CASSLKGHSNQPQHF
D gene: TRBD2; J gene: TRBJ2-5; clone size: .; V gene: TRBV3-1; CDR3 DNA: TGTGCCAGCAGGGGGACTAGCGGGACTTTCGAGACCCAGTACTTC; CDR3 protein: CASRGTSGTFETQYF
D gene: TRBD2; J gene: TRBJ2-2; clone size: few; V gene: TRBV12-3/TRBV12-4; CDR3 DNA: TGTGCCAGCAAGACTAGCGGGAGGAACACCGGGGAGCTGTTTTTT; CDR3 protein: CASKTSGRNTGELFF
D gene: .; J gene: TRBJ1-2; clone size: many; V gene: TRBV5-1; CDR3 DNA: TGCGCCAGCAGCTTGGGGGTAGGAGCTAACTATGGCTACACCTTC; CDR3 protein: CASSLGVGANYGYTF
D gene: .; J gene: TRBJ2-7; clone size: .; V gene: TRBV19; CDR3 DNA: TGTGCCAGTAGTGCAAGTTTTCTCTCCTACGAGCAGTACTTC; CDR3 protein: CASSASFLSYEQYF
D gene: .; J gene: TRBJ2-4; clone size: .; V gene: TRBV19; CDR3 DNA: TGTGCCAGTAGTGGGACCGGGGGGCGGAACATTCAGTACTTC; CDR3 protein: CASSGTGGRNIQYF
D gene: TRBD2; J gene: TRBJ2-3; clone size: many; V gene: TRBV12-3/TRBV12-4; CDR3 DNA: TGTGCCAGCAGGAAAGGGACTAGTTCAGATACGCAGTATTTT; CDR3 protein: CASRKGTSSDTQYF
D gene: .; J gene: TRBJ2-1; clone size: few; V gene: TRBV28; CDR3 DNA: TGTGCCAGCAGTCCATCCCCTGGGACTGCCTATTACAATGAGCAGTTCTTC; CDR3 protein: CASSPSPGTAYYNEQFF
D gene: .; J gene: TRBJ1-4; clone size: few; V gene: TRBV5-1; CDR3 DNA: TGCGCCAGCAGCTTACAGGTGGGGGATGAAAAACTGTTTTTT; CDR3 protein: CASSLQVGDEKLFF
D gene: TRBD1; J gene: TRBJ2-3; clone size: few; V gene: TRBV10-3; CDR3 DNA: TGTGCCATCAGTGATCCCGACAGGGGGCAGGATACGCAGTATTTT; CDR3 protein: CAISDPDRGQDTQYF
D gene: TRBD1; J gene: TRBJ1-1; clone size: .; V gene: TRBV15; CDR3 DNA: TGTGCCACCAGCAGAGCGCAGGGGGGAACTGAAGCTTTCTTT; CDR3 protein: CATSRAQGGTEAFF
D gene: .; J gene: TRBJ2-1; clone size: .; V gene: TRBV19; CDR3 DNA: TGTGCCAGTATGCCGCGGAAAGGATACAATGAGCAGTTCTTC; CDR3 protein: CASMPRKGYNEQFF
D gene: .; J gene: TRBJ1-1; clone size: .; V gene: TRBV11-3; CDR3 DNA: TGTGCCAGCACCCCGAGGTTAGGGGACACTGAAGCTTTCTTT; CDR3 protein: CASTPRLGDTEAFF
D gene: .; J gene: TRBJ1-6; clone size: many; V gene: TRBV11-2; CDR3 DNA: TGTGCCAGCAGCTTAAGGACGGACGGGAATTCACCCCTCCACTTT; CDR3 protein: CASSLRTDGNSPLHF
D gene: TRBD2; J gene: TRBJ2-3; clone size: many; V gene: TRBV11-2; CDR3 DNA: TGTGCCAGCAGCTCATACCCCCAGGCGGGAGATCCCGGTCGGACAGATACGCAGTATTTT; CDR3 protein: CASSSYPQAGDPGRTDTQYF
D gene: .; J gene: TRBJ1-5; clone size: many; V gene: TRBV30; CDR3 DNA: TGTGCCTGGAGTAAGGGACTGAGCTATAGCAATCAGCCCCAGCATTTT; CDR3 protein: CAWSKGLSYSNQPQHF
D gene: .; J gene: TRBJ1-2; clone size: .; V gene: TRBV19; CDR3 DNA: TGTGCCAGTAGTATTACGGCGGGAGGGCAAGGCTACACCTTC; CDR3 protein: CASSITAGGQGYTF
D gene: .; J gene: TRBJ1-3; clone size: .; V gene: TRBV9; CDR3 DNA: TGTGCCAGCATCATCAAGGACCTTCCTTCCTGCCACTCTGGAAACACCATATATTTT; CDR3 protein: CASIIKDLPSCHSGNTIYF
D gene: .; J gene: TRBJ1-1; clone size: many; V gene: TRBV20-1; CDR3 DNA: TGCAGTGCTCCTAGTAGGGGGACTGAAGCTTTCTTT; CDR3 protein: CSAPSRGTEAFF